The rows below give T cell receptor beta chains drawn from one sample of a study of T cell changes during pregnancy in multiple sclerosis. TCRdb's table, derived via immunoSEQ multiplex PCR, lists solely in-frame clones and lacks some. Altogether about 30,000 clones are present, approximately 91% being singletons, with the ten largest covering around 4.3%. The starting material was peripheral blood, obtained in the second trimester of pregnancy. Every receptor here comes from a female donor in good health, enrolled as a control in a pregnancy study. The conserved cysteine and the conserved F or W are not part of the CDR3 here. The size entry is marked missing in some rows and otherwise reads once, few, many or a size class.

j_call clone_size v_call cdr3_aa
TRBJ1-1 once TRBV7-3 ASSLVRDTEAF
TRBJ2-2 NA TRBV7-9 ASSSPEGRGDTGELF
TRBJ1-2 NA TRBV7-2 ASSSPLGAVYGYT
TRBJ1-1 NA TRBV7-3 ASSRGQSSEAF
TRBJ2-5 NA TRBV7-8 ASSLDGRTGTQY
TRBJ2-2 medium-sized TRBV10-1 ASSQGRPGELF
TRBJ1-1 NA TRBV20-1 SATRGTEAF
TRBJ1-1 NA TRBV5-1 ASSLGGASEAF
TRBJ1-4 NA TRBV6-5 ASSTSRGGSEKLF
TRBJ2-7 once TRBV19 ASSLRTATYEQY
TRBJ2-1 NA TRBV6-1 ASSEIAGGRDEQF
TRBJ1-5 once TRBV9 ASSVGDTGTQPQH
TRBJ2-3 NA TRBV11-2 ASSPPRGQSQRATDTQY
TRBJ2-2 NA TRBV12-5 ASGLTSGTETGELF
TRBJ2-2 NA TRBV29-1 SGSSGGATGELF
TRBJ2-1 once TRBV5-6 ASSLWRTGYYNEQF
TRBJ2-2 NA TRBV10-3 AIRPGTGHTGELF
TRBJ1-2 NA TRBV27 ASSLFIRGNKANYGYT
TRBJ2-7 few TRBV2 ASSDDRQKREQY
TRBJ2-2 NA TRBV7-8 ASNPGQPTGELF
TRBJ2-7 NA TRBV4-3 ASSLRSGGAEQY
TRBJ1-1 NA TRBV6-4 ASSVGGGNTEAF
TRBJ2-7 NA TRBV5-7 ASSLGGTGVTYEQY
TRBJ1-4 NA TRBV7-9 ASSPGQGRSMGEKLF
TRBJ2-1 NA TRBV27 ASSPDRGVAIEQF
TRBJ2-5 once TRBV7-8 ASSLAVLVRGQETQY
TRBJ2-7 NA TRBV6-1 ASSEALADSSYEQY
TRBJ2-5 NA TRBV2 ASRQKIAGMQETQY